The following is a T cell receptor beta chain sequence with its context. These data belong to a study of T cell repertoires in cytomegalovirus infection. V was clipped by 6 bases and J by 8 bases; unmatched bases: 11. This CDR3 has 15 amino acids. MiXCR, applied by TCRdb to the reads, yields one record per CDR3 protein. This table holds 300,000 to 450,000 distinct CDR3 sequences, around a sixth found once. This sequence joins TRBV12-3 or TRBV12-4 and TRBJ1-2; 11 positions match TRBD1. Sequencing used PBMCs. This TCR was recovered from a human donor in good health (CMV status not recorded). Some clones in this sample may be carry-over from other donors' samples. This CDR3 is CASRWTGGGTGGYTF. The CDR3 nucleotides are TGTGCCAGCAGGTGGACAGGGGGCGGAACGGGAGGCTACACCTTC.